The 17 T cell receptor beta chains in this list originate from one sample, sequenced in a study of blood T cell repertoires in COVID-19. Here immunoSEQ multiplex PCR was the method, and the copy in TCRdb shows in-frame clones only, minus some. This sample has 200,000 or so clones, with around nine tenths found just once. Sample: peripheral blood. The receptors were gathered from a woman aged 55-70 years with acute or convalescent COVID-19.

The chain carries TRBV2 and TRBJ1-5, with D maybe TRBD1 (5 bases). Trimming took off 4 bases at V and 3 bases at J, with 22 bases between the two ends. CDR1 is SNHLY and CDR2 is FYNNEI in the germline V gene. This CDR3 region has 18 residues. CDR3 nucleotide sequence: TGTGCCAGCAGTGCCTCTAAACACTGGAGGGACCCCAATCAGCCCCAGCATTTT. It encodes CASSASKHWRDPNQPQHF.

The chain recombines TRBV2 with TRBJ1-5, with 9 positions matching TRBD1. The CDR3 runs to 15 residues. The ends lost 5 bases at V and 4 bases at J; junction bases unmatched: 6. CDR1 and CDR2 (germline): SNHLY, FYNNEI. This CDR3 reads CASSRQGGGNQPQHF. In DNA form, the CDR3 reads TGTGCCAGCAGTAGACAGGGGGGAGGGAATCAGCCCCAGCATTTT.

CDR3 loop: CASSGGGEKLFF. As DNA, the CDR3 is TGTGCCAGCAGCGGGGGGGGTGAAAAACTGTTTTTT. V usage is TRBV25-1 and J usage is TRBJ1-4, with D possibly being TRBD1 (5 bases). The CDR3 covers 12 residues. CDR1 and CDR2 from the germline V gene are MGHDK and SYGVNS. V was clipped by 6 bases and J by 7 bases, with 9 bases between them.

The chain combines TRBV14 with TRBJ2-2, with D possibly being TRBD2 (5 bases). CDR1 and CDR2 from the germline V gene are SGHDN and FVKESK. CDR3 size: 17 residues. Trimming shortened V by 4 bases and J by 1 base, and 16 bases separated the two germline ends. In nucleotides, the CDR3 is TGTGCCAGCAGCCGGCTCCCTAGGACTGAGAACACCGGGGAGCTGTTTTTT. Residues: CASSRLPRTENTGELFF.

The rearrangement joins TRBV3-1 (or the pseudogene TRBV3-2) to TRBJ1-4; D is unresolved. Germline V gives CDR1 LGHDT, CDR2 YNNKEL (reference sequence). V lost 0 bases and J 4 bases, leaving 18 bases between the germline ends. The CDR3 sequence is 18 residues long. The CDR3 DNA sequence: TGTGCCAGCAGCCAAGATAGACGTGTCTCGGGAATTAATGAAAAACTGTTTTTT. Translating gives CASSQDRRVSGINEKLFF.

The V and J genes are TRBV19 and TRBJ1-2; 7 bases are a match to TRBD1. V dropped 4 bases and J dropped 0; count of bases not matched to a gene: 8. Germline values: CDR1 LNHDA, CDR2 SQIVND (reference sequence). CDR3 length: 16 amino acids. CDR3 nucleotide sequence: TGTGCCAGTAGTAATCCGGGACAGCGAGCTAACTATGGCTACACCTTC. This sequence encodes CASSNPGQRANYGYTF.

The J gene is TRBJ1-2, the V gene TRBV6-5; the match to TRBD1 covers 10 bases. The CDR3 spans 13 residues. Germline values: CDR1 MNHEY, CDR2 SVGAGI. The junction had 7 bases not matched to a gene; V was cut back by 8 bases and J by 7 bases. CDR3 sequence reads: CASLRGQGSGYTF. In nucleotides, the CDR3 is TGTGCCAGCCTAAGGGGACAGGGGTCTGGCTACACCTTC.

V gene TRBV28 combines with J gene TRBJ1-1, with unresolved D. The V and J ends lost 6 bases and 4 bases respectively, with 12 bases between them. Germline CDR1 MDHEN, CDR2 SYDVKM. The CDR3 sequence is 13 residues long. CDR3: CASSPPGRTEAFF. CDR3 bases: TGTGCCAGCAGCCCCCCTGGGCGCACTGAAGCTTTCTTT. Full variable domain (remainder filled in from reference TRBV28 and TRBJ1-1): DVKVTQSSRYLVKRTGEKVFLECVQDMDHENMFWYRQDPGLGLRLIYFSYDVKMKEKGDIPEGYSVSREKKERFSLILESASTNQTSMYLCASSPPGRTEAFFGQGTRLTVV.

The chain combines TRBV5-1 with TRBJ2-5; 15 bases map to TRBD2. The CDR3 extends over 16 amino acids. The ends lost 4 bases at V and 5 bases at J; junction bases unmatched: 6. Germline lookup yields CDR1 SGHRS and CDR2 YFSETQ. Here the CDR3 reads CASSTGLAGGSETQYF. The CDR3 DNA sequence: TGCGCCAGCAGCACGGGACTAGCGGGAGGTTCGGAGACCCAGTACTTC. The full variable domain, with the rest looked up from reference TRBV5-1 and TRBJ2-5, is KAGVTQTPRYLIKTRGQQVTLSCSPISGHRSVSWYQQTPGQGLQFLFEYFSETQRNKGNFPGRFSGRQFSNSRSEMNVSTLELGDSALYLCASSTGLAGGSETQYFGPGTRLLVL.

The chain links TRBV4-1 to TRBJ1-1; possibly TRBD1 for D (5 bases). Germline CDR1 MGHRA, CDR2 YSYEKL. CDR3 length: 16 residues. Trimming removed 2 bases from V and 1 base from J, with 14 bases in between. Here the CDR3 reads CASSQKPGQGNTEAFF. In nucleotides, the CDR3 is TGCGCCAGCAGCCAAAAACCCGGACAAGGGAACACTGAAGCTTTCTTT.

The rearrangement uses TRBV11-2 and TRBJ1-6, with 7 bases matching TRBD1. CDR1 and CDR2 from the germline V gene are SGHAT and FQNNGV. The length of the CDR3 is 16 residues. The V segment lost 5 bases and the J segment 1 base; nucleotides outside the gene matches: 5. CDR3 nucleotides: TGTGCCAGCAGCCTAACAGGGGAATCCTATAATTCACCCCTCCACTTT. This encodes CASSLTGESYNSPLHF.

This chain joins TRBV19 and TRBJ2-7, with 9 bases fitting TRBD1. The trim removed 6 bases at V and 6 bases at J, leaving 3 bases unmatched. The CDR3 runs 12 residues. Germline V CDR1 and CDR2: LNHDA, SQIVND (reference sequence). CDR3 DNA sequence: TGTGCCAGTAGGGGGACAGGGACCGAGCAGTACTTC. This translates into CASRGTGTEQYF.

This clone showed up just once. CDR3 nucleotide sequence: TGTGCCAGCAGCATGGGACTAGCGGTTGGAAAATCGGAGACCCAGTACTTC. It is translated as CASSMGLAVGKSETQYF. The chain has TRBV9 and TRBJ2-5, with 11 bases matching TRBD2. Germline V gene sequence: CDR1 SGDLS, CDR2 YYNGEE. V shed 4 bases, J shed 5 bases, and the junction held 13 bases outside the gene matches. CDR3 length equals 17 residues. Supplemented by reference TRBV9 and TRBJ2-5, the full variable domain reads DSGVTQTPKHLITATGQRVTLRCSPRSGDLSVYWYQQSLDQGLQFLIQYYNGEERAKGNILERFSAQQFPDLHSELNLSSLELGDSALYFCASSMGLAVGKSETQYFGPGTRLLVL.

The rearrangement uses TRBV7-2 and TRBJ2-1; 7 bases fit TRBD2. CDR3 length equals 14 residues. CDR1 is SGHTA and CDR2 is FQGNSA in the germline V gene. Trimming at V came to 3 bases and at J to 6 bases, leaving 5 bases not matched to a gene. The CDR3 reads CASSFGGSVNEQFF. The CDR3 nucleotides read TGTGCCAGCAGCTTCGGGGGGTCTGTCAATGAGCAGTTCTTC.

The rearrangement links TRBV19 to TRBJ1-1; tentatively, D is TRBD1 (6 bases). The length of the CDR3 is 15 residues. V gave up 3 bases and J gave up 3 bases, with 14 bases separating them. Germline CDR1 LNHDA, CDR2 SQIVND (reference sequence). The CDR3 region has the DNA TGTGCCAGTAGTATCGGGCGGGGGCGTTACACTGAAGCTTTCTTT. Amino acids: CASSIGRGRYTEAFF.

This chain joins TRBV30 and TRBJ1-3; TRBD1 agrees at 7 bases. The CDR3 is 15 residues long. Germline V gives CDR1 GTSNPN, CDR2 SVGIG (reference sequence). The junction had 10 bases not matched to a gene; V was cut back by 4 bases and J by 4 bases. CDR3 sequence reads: CAWTRGGVLGNTIYF. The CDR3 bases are TGTGCCTGGACCCGAGGGGGCGTGTTAGGAAACACCATATATTTT.

The CDR3 DNA sequence: TGCAGCATCCCGTGGGCCGGAAGTAGCACAGATACGCAGTATTTT. It codes for CSIPWAGSSTDTQYF. The chain carries TRBV29-1 and TRBJ2-3; no definite D call. The V gene lost 8 bases and the J gene lost 0 bases, with 18 bases spanning the gap. The germline V gene has CDR1 SQVTM and CDR2 ANQGSEA. This CDR3 comprises 15 residues.